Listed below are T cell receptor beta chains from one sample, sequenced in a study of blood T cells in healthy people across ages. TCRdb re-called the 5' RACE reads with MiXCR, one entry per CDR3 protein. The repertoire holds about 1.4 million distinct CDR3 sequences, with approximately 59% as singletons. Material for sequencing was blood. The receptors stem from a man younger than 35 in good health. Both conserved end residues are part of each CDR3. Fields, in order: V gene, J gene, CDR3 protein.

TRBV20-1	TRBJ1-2	CSPWRAGGYTF
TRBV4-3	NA	CASSHTGGQETQYF
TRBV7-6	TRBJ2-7	CASSLGDELPYEQYF
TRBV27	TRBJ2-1	CASGNPGQYNEQFF
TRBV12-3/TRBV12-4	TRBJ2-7	CASSYVRYEQYF
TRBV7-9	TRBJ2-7	CASSLLEREDYEQYF
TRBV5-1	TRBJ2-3	CASSPGPGLGQYF
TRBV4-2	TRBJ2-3	CASSPTGGASTDTQYF
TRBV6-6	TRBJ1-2	CASSRDLGGYTF
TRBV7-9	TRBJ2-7	CASSATVAGYEQYF
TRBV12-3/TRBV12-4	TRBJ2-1	CASTRIAGDSEQFF
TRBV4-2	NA	CASSQELAAFYEQYF
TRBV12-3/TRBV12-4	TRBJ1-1	CASSLPGGFTEAFF
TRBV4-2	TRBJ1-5	CASSQVGQGDQPQHF
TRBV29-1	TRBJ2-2	CSVDVGELFF
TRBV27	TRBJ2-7	CASSLAVNSYEQYF
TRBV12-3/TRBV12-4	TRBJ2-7	CVSGQGSYEQYF
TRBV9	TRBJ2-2	CASSVGYWGNTGELFF
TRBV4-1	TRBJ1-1	CASGQGGTTVNTEAFF
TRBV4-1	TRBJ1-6	CASSQVPPNSPLHF
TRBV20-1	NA	CSARDSGAEQFF
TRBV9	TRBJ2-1	CASSVLAGSTGYNEQFF
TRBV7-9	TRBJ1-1	CASSLTTGNLAFF
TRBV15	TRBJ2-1	CATSRRGGTITEQFF
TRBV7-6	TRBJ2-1	CASSFEGLANEQFF
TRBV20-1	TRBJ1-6	CSVRVGLDRGSSPLHF
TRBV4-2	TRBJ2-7	CASSQDYNRYELYEQYF
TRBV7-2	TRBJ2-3	CASSISRASGTDTQYF
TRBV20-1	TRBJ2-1	CSAKEGSSYNEQFF
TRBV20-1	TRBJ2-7	CSARGQGNYEQYF
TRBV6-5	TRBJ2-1	CASSYVSSSYNEQFF
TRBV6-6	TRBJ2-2	CASSWNTGELFF
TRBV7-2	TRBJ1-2	CASTRDRDGHGYTF
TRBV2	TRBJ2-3	CASVGWDTQYF
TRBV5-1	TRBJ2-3	CASSLRVESLDTQYF
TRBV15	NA	CATSRVGWQGGRVHYEQYF
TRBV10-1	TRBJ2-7	CASSDPASYEQYF
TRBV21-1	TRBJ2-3	CASRHQGGIEDTDTQYF
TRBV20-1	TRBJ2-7	CSASRWGSSYEQYF
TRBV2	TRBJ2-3	CASTSSGLDTQYF
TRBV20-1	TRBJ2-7	CSLRPHGYEQYF